These T cell receptor beta chains were read from a single sample in a study of blood T cell repertoires in COVID-19. Here immunoSEQ multiplex PCR was the method, and the copy in TCRdb shows in-frame clones only, minus some. The table has 150,000 to 200,000 clones, 87% seen once; the top ten hold roughly 1.5%. The sequenced sample consisted of peripheral blood. The receptor set was obtained from a woman between 50 and 59 years old with acute or convalescent COVID-19. CDR3s include the opening cysteine and the closing phenylalanine or tryptophan. Fields, in order: D gene, clone size, J gene, V gene, CDR3 DNA, CDR3 protein. The D gene is left open where the match is weak. Not all rows give a size; the values are once, few, many and, for expanded clones, a class.

>.|.|TRBJ2-1|TRBV9
TGTGCCAGCAGCGGATCGACTAGTCAGGGTGAGCAGTTCTTC
CASSGSTSQGEQFF
>.|.|TRBJ1-3|TRBV11-3
TGTGCCAGCAGCCTCGAGATTAAAAGCTCTGGAAACACCATATATTTT
CASSLEIKSSGNTIYF
>.|.|TRBJ1-2|TRBV6-5
TGTGCCAGCAGTCGCCCGACTCAACAAGGTTACACCTTC
CASSRPTQQGYTF
>.|.|TRBJ1-2|TRBV19
TGTGCCAGTAGTATTGGGTCCGCAGGGGAGTATGGCTACACCTTC
CASSIGSAGEYGYTF
>TRBD1|.|TRBJ2-5|TRBV5-8
TGTGCCAGCAGCTTCGACAGGGGGCTAGAGACCCAGTACTTC
CASSFDRGLETQYF
>TRBD2|.|TRBJ2-5|TRBV11-2
TGTGCCAGCAGCCCGGGCGCGGGAGCCCAAGAGACCCAGTACTTC
CASSPGAGAQETQYF
>.|.|TRBJ2-5|TRBV6-6
TGTGCCAGCAGCTGGAGTAGAGAGACCCAGTACTTC
CASSWSRETQYF
>TRBD2|.|TRBJ2-3|TRBV24-1
TGTGCCACCGGACTGGTTGCGGATAGGCCGGGAGGAACAGATACGCAGTATTTT
CATGLVADRPGGTDTQYF
>.|.|TRBJ2-3|TRBV4-1
TGCGCCAGCAGCCATAATGACAGGCCCTTAACGGGTACGCAGTATTTT
CASSHNDRPLTGTQYF
>.|.|TRBJ2-7|TRBV5-5
TGTGCCAGCAGCGAAACTGCGTTCGCGCGCTACGAGCAGTACTTC
CASSETAFARYEQYF
>TRBD1|.|TRBJ1-6|TRBV5-1
TGCGCCAGCAGAGAATCTCAGGGGGATTCACCCCTCCACTTT
CASRESQGDSPLHF
>.|.|TRBJ1-2|TRBV12-5
TGTGCTAGTGGTTTCCCTTATAACTATGGCTACACCTTC
CASGFPYNYGYTF
>.|.|TRBJ1-5|TRBV25-1
TGTGCCAGCAGTGAATCCGGGAATCAGCCCCAGCATTTT
CASSESGNQPQHF
>TRBD2|.|TRBJ2-5|TRBV7-2
TGTGCCAGCAGCTTCGGACTAGCGGGGACCCGGAAAGAGACCCAGTACTTC
CASSFGLAGTRKETQYF
>.|.|TRBJ1-2|TRBV21-1
TGTGCCAGCAGCAAACTGTCGGGGGGTGCTTTTTCTAACTATGGCTACACCTTC
CASSKLSGGAFSNYGYTF
>.|once|TRBJ1-1|TRBV6-5
TGTGCCAGCAGTTACGCGGCGGTCATGAACACTGAAGCTTTCTTT
CASSYAAVMNTEAFF
>TRBD1|.|TRBJ1-5|TRBV15
TGTGCCACCAGCAGAGATGGAATCGGACAGGCCGAGCTCAATCAGCCCCAGCATTTT
CATSRDGIGQAELNQPQHF
>TRBD1|.|TRBJ1-1|TRBV29-1
TGCAGCGTCGACAGGGGACGAACTGAAGCTTTCTTT
CSVDRGRTEAFF
>TRBD1|.|TRBJ2-1|TRBV11-3
TGTGCCAGCAGCTTAGGGGACAGGGCCTACAATGAGCAGTTCTTC
CASSLGDRAYNEQFF
>.|few|TRBJ1-1|TRBV6-5
TGTGCCAGCAGTTACTCGCCGCAGACATTGGGAGCTTTCTTT
CASSYSPQTLGAFF
>.|.|TRBJ1-1|TRBV6-6
TGTGCCAGCAGCCCCCAGTATACCACTGAAGCTTTCTTT
CASSPQYTTEAFF
>TRBD1|few|TRBJ2-3|TRBV30
TGTGCCGTAGGGGGACAGGGCGTCACAGATACGCAGTATTTT
CAVGGQGVTDTQYF
>.|.|TRBJ1-2|TRBV11-2
TGTGCCAGCAGCTTAGCCCCGGACTGGGCCAACTATGGCTACACCTTC
CASSLAPDWANYGYTF
>TRBD1|.|TRBJ1-2|TRBV5-1
TGCGCCAGCAGGTGGACAGGGGTTGCAAATGGCTACACCTTC
CASRWTGVANGYTF
>TRBD2|.|TRBJ2-1|TRBV5-6
TGTGCCAGCAGCTTGGAGACTAGCGGGAAAGGAAGTGAGCAGTTCTTC
CASSLETSGKGSEQFF
>.|.|TRBJ1-1|TRBV5-1
TGCGCCAGCAGCTCGACAGGTACCGCTGAAGCTTTCTTT
CASSSTGTAEAFF
>.|.|TRBJ1-1|TRBV6-5
TGTGCCAGCAGTTCTCCGGGGGGTATGAACACTGAAGCTTTCTTT
CASSSPGGMNTEAFF
>TRBD2|.|TRBJ2-1|TRBV30
TGTGCCTGGAGTGTACTCGCTAGCGGGGGAATAAATGAGCAGTTCTTC
CAWSVLASGGINEQFF
>.|.|TRBJ2-7|TRBV7-9
TGTGCCAGCAGCTTAGGTTGGGGGCCGGCGTACGAGCAGTACTTC
CASSLGWGPAYEQYF
>TRBD1|.|TRBJ1-4|TRBV2
TGTGCCAGCAGTGGGACAGGGGCGAAAGAAAAACTGTTTTTT
CASSGTGAKEKLFF
>TRBD2|.|TRBJ2-3|TRBV5-6
TGTGCCAGCAGCCCACTAGCGGGGGCTACAGATACGCAGTATTTT
CASSPLAGATDTQYF
>.|few|TRBJ1-1|TRBV5-1
TGCGCCAGCAGCGCGGGAGGGACAATGAACACTGAAGCTTTCTTT
CASSAGGTMNTEAFF
>TRBD2|few|TRBJ2-7|TRBV27
TGTGCCAGCAGTTCAGCGGGAGCCTCCTACGAGCAGTACTTC
CASSSAGASYEQYF
>TRBD2|.|TRBJ2-7|TRBV7-2
TGTGCCAGCAGCGAATCGGGACTAGCCTACGAGCAGTACTTC
CASSESGLAYEQYF
>TRBD1|.|TRBJ2-7|TRBV7-9
TGTGCCAGCAGCTCCAATACCGGACAGGGTGGGTCGTTCGGCGAGCAGTACTTC
CASSSNTGQGGSFGEQYF
>.|.|TRBJ2-7|TRBV10-3
TGTGCCACGACCACCCGAGGGGAGCAGTACTTC
CATTTRGEQYF
>.|.|TRBJ1-1|TRBV27
TGTGCCAGCGGGAGACAGGATCTGAACACTGAAGCTTTCTTT
CASGRQDLNTEAFF
>.|once|TRBJ2-5|TRBV18
TGTGCCAGCTCACCACGAGGAGAGGAGACCCAGTACTTC
CASSPRGEETQYF
>TRBD2|.|TRBJ2-7|TRBV10-2
TGCGCCAGCAGTCCCCGGGAGGGAACCTACGAGCAGTACTTC
CASSPREGTYEQYF
>.|few|TRBJ1-6|TRBV11-3
TGTGCCAGCAGCTTAGGTGTTAATAATTCACCCCTCCACTTT
CASSLGVNNSPLHF
>TRBD2|.|TRBJ2-5|TRBV18
TGTGCCAGCTCTCCCGGGACTACGCAAGAGACCCAGTACTTC
CASSPGTTQETQYF
>.|.|TRBJ1-2|TRBV4-3
TGCGCCAGCAGCCAAACTTCAAGCAGGGGAATCTTGGACTATGGCTACACCTTC
CASSQTSSRGILDYGYTF
>TRBD1|few|TRBJ2-1|TRBV6-5
TGTGCCAGCAGGAAGGGACAGGGGGATTTCAATGAGCAGTTCTTC
CASRKGQGDFNEQFF
>TRBD2|.|TRBJ2-5|TRBV7-2
TGTGCCAGCAGCTTCAGTAGCGGGGGGGCCCGAAACGGCCAGTACTTC
CASSFSSGGARNGQYF
>.|once|TRBJ2-4|TRBV7-8
TGTGCCAGCAGCTTAGGAGGCGAAAAAAACATTCAGTACTTC
CASSLGGEKNIQYF
>TRBD2|.|TRBJ2-1|TRBV6-2/TRBV6-3
TGTGCCAGCAGTTACTCGGCGGGAGGGCAGTTCTTC
CASSYSAGGQFF
>TRBD1|.|TRBJ2-7|TRBV29-1
TGCAGCGCAGGAACCGGGACAGGCGGCGAGCAGTACTTC
CSAGTGTGGEQYF
>.|.|TRBJ2-5|TRBV18
TGTGCCAGCTCACCACCGGGGCCGGAGACCCAGTACTTC
CASSPPGPETQYF
>.|once|TRBJ2-2|TRBV14
TGTGCCAGCAGCCCCTACAGGTCATCCGACACCGGGGAGCTGTTTTTT
CASSPYRSSDTGELFF
>.|.|TRBJ2-5|TRBV5-4
TGTGCCAGCAGCTTGGGGGCCAAGGAGACCCAGTACTTC
CASSLGAKETQYF
>TRBD2|.|TRBJ2-3|TRBV7-2
TGTGCCAGCAGCAGACAGGCGGGAGGGCCCTCAGATACGCAGTATTTT
CASSRQAGGPSDTQYF
>TRBD2|.|TRBJ2-1|TRBV6-2/TRBV6-3
TGTGCCAGCGGTTTGGGAGGGAGGGCCTGGTTCTTC
CASGLGGRAWFF
>TRBD1|.|TRBJ1-2|TRBV10-3
TGTGCCATCAGTGAGTCGGGCAGGGGGGAACTAAGCTACACCTTC
CAISESGRGELSYTF
>.|.|TRBJ2-5|TRBV5-1
TGCGCCAGCGGCTACAAAGAGACCCAGTACTTC
CASGYKETQYF
>TRBD1|.|TRBJ2-1|TRBV5-1
TGCGCCAGCAGCCCGCAGGGGGGACAGGGGATGAATGAGCAGTTCTTC
CASSPQGGQGMNEQFF
>TRBD2|few|TRBJ2-1|TRBV30
TGTGCCTGGAGTGTACGGCTAGCGGGGGGTCAGCAGTTCTTC
CAWSVRLAGGQQFF
>TRBD1|once|TRBJ1-2|TRBV5-6
TGTGCCAGCAGCTGGGGGACAGGGGGCGCGTACTATGGCTACACCTTC
CASSWGTGGAYYGYTF
>TRBD2|.|TRBJ2-3|TRBV14
TGTGCCAGCAGTCCCCTACGGGAGGGCAGGACAGATACGCAGTATTTT
CASSPLREGRTDTQYF
>TRBD2|.|TRBJ2-1|TRBV7-2
TGTGCCAGCAGCGTAGGACTAGCGGGACCTTACAATGAGCAGTTCTTC
CASSVGLAGPYNEQFF
>.|once|TRBJ2-7|TRBV24-1
TGTGCCACCAAAACGGGGGGCAGCTACGAGCAGTACTTC
CATKTGGSYEQYF